This paragraph covers one TCR beta chain sequence. The data are from a study of blood T cell repertoires in COVID-19. In the study overall: Specimens from acute and convalescent COVID-19 originated in the United States, Italy and Spain.

Germline CDR1 reads SGHKS; CDR2 reads YYEKEE (reference sequence). J gave up 4 bases and V 5 bases, and 17 bases lay outside the gene matches. This CDR3 is built from 17 residues. Authors' methods: From reference gene primer amplification, estimates of nucleated cell counts were derived. This table comes from immunoSEQ multiplex PCR, and its TCRdb copy is limited to in-frame clones, with some not included. V, J and clone size are those of that table, while D and trimming were read from the DNA. The data contain approximately 140,000 clones, around 81% of them singletons. The origin of this receptor is a woman in her forties with active or convalescent COVID-19. The V and J genes are TRBV5-5 and TRBJ1-2; 7 bases fit TRBD1. The sequencing input was peripheral blood. CDR3 nucleotides: TGTGCCAGCAGAGGGGGCAGCGGACTTCCCGATACCTATGGCTACACCTTC. Translating it yields CASRGGSGLPDTYGYTF.